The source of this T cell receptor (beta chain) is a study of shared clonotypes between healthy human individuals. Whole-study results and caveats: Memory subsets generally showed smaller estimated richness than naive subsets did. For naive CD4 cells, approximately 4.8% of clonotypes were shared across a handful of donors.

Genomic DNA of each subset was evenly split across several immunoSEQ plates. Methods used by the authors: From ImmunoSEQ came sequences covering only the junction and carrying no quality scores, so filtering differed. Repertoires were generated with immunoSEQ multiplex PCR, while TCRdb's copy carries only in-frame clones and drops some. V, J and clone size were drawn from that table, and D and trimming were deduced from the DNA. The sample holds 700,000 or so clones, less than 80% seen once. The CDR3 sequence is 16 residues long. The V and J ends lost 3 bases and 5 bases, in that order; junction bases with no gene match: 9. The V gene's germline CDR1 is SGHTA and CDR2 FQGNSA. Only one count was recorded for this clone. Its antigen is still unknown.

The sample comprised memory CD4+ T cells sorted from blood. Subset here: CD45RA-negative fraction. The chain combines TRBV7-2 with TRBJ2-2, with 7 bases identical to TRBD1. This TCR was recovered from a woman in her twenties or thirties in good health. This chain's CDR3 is CASSFPTGSGTGELFF. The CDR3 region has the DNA TGTGCCAGCAGCTTCCCGACAGGGAGTGGAACCGGGGAGCTGTTTTTT.